These T cell receptor beta chains were read from a single sample in a study of brain T cells in children with intractable seizures. Measured with immunoSEQ multiplex PCR; TCRdb has only the in-frame clones, and not every one. The table shows roughly 64,000 clones, with about 96% occurring only once. The sequencing here drew on peripheral blood, taken at surgery. The source of these receptors is a boy under two years old with focal cortical dysplasia and intractable seizures. The CDR3 runs from the conserved cysteine through the conserved F or W. A D gene is named only where the DNA matches it firmly. Size is stated for part of the rows, as once, few or many counts, or as a class when the clone is expanded.

TRBV11-3	-	TRBD1	TRBJ2-7	TGTGCCAGCAGCGCGGGCGGGACAGGGTCCTACGAGCAGTACTTC	CASSAGGTGSYEQYF
TRBV6-5	-	TRBD1	TRBJ1-2	TGTGCCAGCAGACCGACAGGGAGCTTCTATGGCTACACCTTC	CASRPTGSFYGYTF
TRBV28	-	-	TRBJ1-3	TGTGCCAGCAGACTACAGGGAAGCTCTGGAAACACCATATATTTT	CASRLQGSSGNTIYF
TRBV5-1	-	TRBD1	TRBJ2-3	TGCGCCAGCAGCTTATATTCAGGGGGTACAGATACGCAGTATTTT	CASSLYSGGTDTQYF
TRBV13	-	-	TRBJ1-5	TGTGCCAGCAGCCCCCGGACGGGAAATCAGCCCCAGCATTTT	CASSPRTGNQPQHF
TRBV7-9	-	-	TRBJ2-1	TGTGCCAGCAGCCCCGGCGGCAATGAGCAGTTCTTC	CASSPGGNEQFF
TRBV6-4	-	TRBD2	TRBJ2-3	TGTGCCAGCAGTGACTCACCCACTAGCGTGGTGACAGATACGCAGTATTTT	CASSDSPTSVVTDTQYF
TRBV6-5	-	-	TRBJ2-7	TGTGCCAGCAGTTACCCCGTTAACTCCTACGAGCAGTACTTC	CASSYPVNSYEQYF
TRBV18	-	-	TRBJ1-3	TGTGCCAGCTCACCACAAGGAAGCTCTGGAAACACCATATATTTT	CASSPQGSSGNTIYF
TRBV28	-	-	TRBJ2-2	TGTGCCAGCAGTTTCCCAAACACCGGGGAGCTGTTTTTT	CASSFPNTGELFF
TRBV9	once	-	TRBJ2-1	TGTGCCAGCAGCGTAGGACAGAGCTCCTACAATGAGCAGTTCTTC	CASSVGQSSYNEQFF
TRBV2	-	-	TRBJ1-1	TGTGCCAGCAGGAGAACAGGGTGGGAGAACACTGAAGCTTTCTTT	CASRRTGWENTEAFF
TRBV19	-	-	TRBJ1-1	TGTGCCAGTAGTATATCGTGGGGAGACAGCCAGAACACTGAAGCTTTCTTT	CASSISWGDSQNTEAFF
TRBV19	-	-	TRBJ1-5	TGTGCCACCAATCAGCCCCAGCATTTT	CATNQPQHF
TRBV27	once	TRBD2	TRBJ2-1	TGTGCCAGCAGTTTTTTGCCTAGCGGAACTCACAATGAGCAGTTCTTC	CASSFLPSGTHNEQFF
TRBV24-1	-	-	TRBJ2-3	TGTGCCACCAGTGATTTGCGGGAACATACAGATACGCAGTATTTT	CATSDLREHTDTQYF
TRBV5-1	-	TRBD2	TRBJ2-5	TGCGCCAGCAGCTTGGAACTAGCGGCGAAGACCCAGTACTTC	CASSLELAAKTQYF
TRBV4-1	-	TRBD2	TRBJ2-3	TGCGCCAGCAGCCAAGCCAAAGGACTAGCGGGAGGGGACACAGATACGCAGTATTTT	CASSQAKGLAGGDTDTQYF
TRBV9	-	TRBD1	TRBJ2-2	TGTGCCAGCAGTCTGGGACAGGGATACACCGGGGAGCTGTTTTTT	CASSLGQGYTGELFF
TRBV4-1	-	-	TRBJ1-3	TGCGCCAGCAGCACCCGCTCTTCTGGAAACACCATATATTTT	CASSTRSSGNTIYF
TRBV5-8	once	-	TRBJ1-2	TGTGCCAGCAGCTTGCGCCAGACCCAGCTTTTC	CASSLRQTQLF
TRBV6-6	-	-	TRBJ2-5	TGTGCCAGCAGTTACGGCAAGGTCTTAGGGGAGACCCAGTACTTC	CASSYGKVLGETQYF
TRBV28	-	-	TRBJ2-1	TGTGCCAGCAGTTTGGAGAATGAGCAGTTCTTC	CASSLENEQFF
TRBV11-2	few	-	TRBJ2-3	TGTGCCAGCAGCCCGATGCCCTTAGTCACAGATACGCAGTATTTT	CASSPMPLVTDTQYF
TRBV5-4	-	-	TRBJ1-4	TGTGCCAGCAGCTTGGATGCGGGGCGAGGTGAAAAACTGTTTTTT	CASSLDAGRGEKLFF
TRBV19	-	TRBD1	TRBJ2-7	TGTGCCAGTAGGAGGGGGCCCAGAGGCAACTACGAGCAGTACTTC	CASRRGPRGNYEQYF
TRBV18	-	-	TRBJ2-7	TGTGCCAGCTCACGTGCAGGGGTCGACGAGCAGTACTTC	CASSRAGVDEQYF
TRBV6-5	-	-	TRBJ2-3	TGTGCCAGCCTGGGGGGCGGATACACAGATACGCAGTATTTT	CASLGGGYTDTQYF
TRBV5-8	-	-	TRBJ1-1	TGTGCCAGCAGCTTGGAGCTGGGACCGGACCTCCGAAACACTGAAGCTTTCTTT	CASSLELGPDLRNTEAFF
TRBV5-1	-	-	TRBJ1-6	TGCGCCAGCAGCTTGGGGGTTGGGGATTCACCCCTCCACTTT	CASSLGVGDSPLHF
TRBV14	-	-	TRBJ1-1	TGTGCCAGCAGCCCCCAGTGGGGTACAGGGCTGAACACTGAAGCTTTCTTT	CASSPQWGTGLNTEAFF
TRBV7-2	-	TRBD1	TRBJ2-5	TGTGCCAGCAGCCACCGGGACAGCCCCTTGTACCAAGAGACCCAGTACTTC	CASSHRDSPLYQETQYF
TRBV5-1	once	-	TRBJ1-6	TGCGCCAGCAGCTTGGACAACTCCTATAATTCACCCCTCCACTTT	CASSLDNSYNSPLHF
TRBV7-8	-	-	TRBJ2-7	TGTGCCAGCAGCTTAGTTCCGGGCCCCTCCTACGAGCAGTACTTC	CASSLVPGPSYEQYF
TRBV3-1/TRBV3-2	-	-	TRBJ2-7	TGTGCCAGCAGCCAAGCATGGGGGGTGGGCTCCTACGAGCAGTACTTC	CASSQAWGVGSYEQYF
TRBV10-3	-	TRBD2	TRBJ2-5	TGTGCCGTGTCCGGGCGGACTAGCGGCCTGCAGGCCCCGGACTTC	CAVSGRTSGLQAPDF